This T cell receptor beta chain comes out of a study of CD8 T cells in ankylosing spondylitis. General study findings and limits: Several highly homologous variants made up a TCR beta motif, and this motif appeared characteristic of ankylosing spondylitis blood.

This clonotype has ten or more counts. Its antigen remains unidentified. TCRdb reanalysed the 5' RACE reads using MiXCR and keeps one entry per CDR3 protein. The repertoire holds approximately 260,000 distinct CDR3 sequences, with 15% to 20% as singletons. The clonotype was recovered from a male donor with ankylosing spondylitis or in good health (not recorded which). The material sequenced was blood, either unsorted or a sorted T cell fraction (not recorded which).

The CDR3: CASSPPYGEQYF. The CDR3 bases are TGTGCCAGCAGTCCCCCTTATGGGGAGCAGTACTTC. The chain has TRBV27 and TRBJ2-7, with unresolved D. The CDR3 loop spans 12 amino acids. Trimming took 5 bases from V and 7 from J, leaving 12 bases between them. Germline CDR1 MNHEY, CDR2 SMNVEV (reference sequence).